This TCR beta chain was observed in a study of blood T cell repertoires in COVID-19. At the level of the study: The origin of the acute and convalescent COVID-19 samples was the United States, Italy and Spain. Sources were T cells, B-cell-depleted T cells, or PBMCs; the material itself was cDNA or gDNA.

Clones were sequenced by immunoSEQ multiplex PCR, and TCRdb holds only the in-frame ones, with some missing. The sample lists more than 140,000 clones; over 75% were seen once. The TCR was taken from a human donor in a cohort sampled during active COVID-19. Sequenced material: peripheral blood.

CDR3 coding DNA: TGTGCCAGCAGCCAAGAGTTGGGGCGGGAGTTTGATGAGCAGTTCTTC. Its translation is CASSQELGREFDEQFF. The chain carries TRBV4-2 and TRBJ2-1; 7 nucleotides match TRBD2. Germline V gives CDR1 LGHNA, CDR2 YNFKEQ. This CDR3 spans 16 amino acids. The junction had 10 bases not matched to a gene; V was cut back by 0 bases and J by 8 bases.